This T cell receptor (beta chain) was recorded in a study of CXCR3-negative and CXCR3-positive naive CD8 T cells (dated by TCRdb to the late 2010s). In the study overall: Roughly 130 million TRB reads were obtained in total, roughly 1.5 +/- 0.3 million reads per library. TRBV-TRBJ cluster analysis included naive subsets from roughly 5 donors and memory cells from 3 donors. Diversity and physicochemical repertoire analyses covered around 10 donors pooled from two independent experiments. What the authors observed across the whole study: CXCR3 expression partially decreased after cryopreservation, so most assays used freshly isolated PBMCs. Both naive subsets had comparably high repertoire diversity, while memory CD8+ T cells had much lower repertoire diversity. TRB CDR3s from CXCR3-positive naive cells showed higher hydrophobicity (lower Kidera factor 4), lower energy, and higher strength and volume indices than CXCR3-negative naive cells. Because surface CD5, which is linked to self-reactivity in mice, was comparable between the naive subsets, TCR interaction strength was also inferred from TRB CDR3 physicochemical properties. Naive CXCR3-negative and CXCR3-positive cells from the same donor showed similar TRBV-TRBJ usage, whereas memory cells showed distinct patterns.

The sequencing machine was a NextSeq 550. The Human TCR Profiling Kit (MiLaboratory) was used to prepare UMI-labeled 5' RACE TRB cDNA libraries. The full amount of extracted RNA was used for cDNA synthesis, and the full amount of resulting cDNA was used for PCR amplification. Libraries were prepared in parallel using an identical number of PCR cycles. The paper's processing steps were these. With a requirement of at least two reads per UMI, MIGEC and MiXCR extracted about 53,000 +/- 9,400 unique UMI-labeled TRB cDNA molecules per library. On average, approximately 40,000 +/- 10,000 functional in-frame TRB CDR3 nucleotide clonotypes lacking stop codons were found per library. After each sample was downsampled to 5000 UMI-labeled TRB molecules, VDJtools was used to calculate diversity metrics such as normalized Shannon-Wiener and Chao1. VDJtools was used to calculate clonotype-size-weighted physicochemical properties of the central five CDR3 residues, namely interaction energy, strength, volume and Kidera factor 4. TCRdb reanalyzed the reads, keeping one entry per CDR3 protein sequence and omitting DNA. What appears here as the V and J calls and clone size reflects TCRdb's work, not the paper's. For this sample, the table gives some 60,000 distinct CDR3 sequences. The top ten clonotypes cover 0.53% of the sample.

Each CD8+ T cell subset was flow-sorted in triplicate, and 300,000 to 350,000 cells per subset were placed directly into RLT lysis buffer. Naive CD8+ T cells were defined stringently as CD45RO-CCR7+CD27+CD95- to exclude memory contaminants. Standard density gradient centrifugation was used to isolate peripheral blood mononuclear cells from buffy coats. A FACSAria III was used to flow-sort naive CXCR3-negative and CXCR3-positive CD8+ T cells. Total RNA was extracted from sorted cells with an RNeasy Mini Kit. In regard to this clonotype: What antigen it recognizes has not been identified.

The receptor's source is a human donor in good health. Some clones in this sample may be carry-over from other donors' samples. The sample taken for sequencing was naive CXCR3+ CD8+ T cells from blood. What this sample's cell subset or site label stands for: CD45RO-CCR7+CD27+CD95- naive CD8+ T cells expressing CXCR3 (TNR3+).

The CDR3 region: CASSHGTSGFYEQYF. The chain uses TRBV7-2 and TRBJ2-7; TCRdb's D call of TRBD2 is untestable without DNA. From the germline V gene, CDR1 is SGHTA and CDR2 is FQGNSA. The CDR3, from cysteine to phenylalanine, totals 15 residues. The DNA is not on file.